This T cell receptor (beta chain) comes out of a study of cytomegalovirus exposure and HLA in healthy donors. Generated by immunoSEQ multiplex PCR, the TCRdb table keeps only in-frame clones and is missing some. The table shows over 150,000 clones, with approximately 96% occurring only once. As regards this clone: Antigen: not known.

Study-wide points: A few chains tied to CMV proved CMV antigen-specific in vitro.

CDR1 and CDR2 from the germline V gene are GTSNPN and SVGIG (reference sequence). The J segment lost 7 bases and the V segment lost 2 bases, leaving 10 bases of the junction unmatched. The CDR3 runs to 15 residues. The sequenced material came from PBMCs. The chain links TRBV30 to TRBJ1-4; 7 bases align to TRBD1. The sequence was collected from a woman in her late teens or twenties in good health and CMV-seronegative. This chain's CDR3 is CAWSPRPDRTEKLFF. Written as DNA, the CDR3 is TGTGCCTGGAGTCCACGCCCGGACAGGACTGAAAAACTGTTTTTT.